One and the same sample provided the 24 T cell receptor beta chains below, sequenced in a study of cytomegalovirus exposure and HLA in healthy donors. Data came from immunoSEQ multiplex PCR; TCRdb stores just in-frame clones and leaves some out. The profile shows hundreds of thousands of clones, about nine tenths of them singletons. Sequencing used PBMCs. These receptors all come from a woman younger than 35 in good health and CMV-seropositive.

The V call is TRBV15, the J call TRBJ2-7, with D unresolved. V was cut by 0 bases and J by 0 bases, with 9 bases left in between. The CDR3 is 15 residues long. Germline V gene lookup returns CDR1 LNHNV and CDR2 YYDKDF (reference sequence). The CDR3 DNA reads TGTGCCACCAGCAGAGATTTCAGTTCCTCCTACGAGCAGTACTTC. Translating it yields CATSRDFSSSYEQYF.

This clone has a handful of counts. V usage is TRBV14 and J usage is TRBJ2-7; 12 bases match TRBD2. This CDR3 spans 15 amino acids. Trimming cost V 4 bases and J 6 bases; bases outside gene matches: 7. The V gene's germline CDR1 is SGHDN and CDR2 FVKESK. CDR3 protein: CASSLRTSGTGEQYF. The CDR3 nucleotides are TGTGCCAGCAGCCTCCGGACTAGCGGGACCGGCGAGCAGTACTTC.

The CDR3 reads CASSKRTVNTEAFF. The CDR3 DNA reads TGCGCCAGCAGCAAGCGGACAGTCAACACTGAAGCTTTCTTT. V and J are TRBV4-1 and TRBJ1-1, with D perhaps matching TRBD1 (6 bases). There are 14 residues in the CDR3. Deletions cut 5 bases from V and 2 bases from J, with 12 bases between. Germline CDR1 is MGHRA and CDR2 is YSYEKL.

The gene calls are TRBV5-1 and TRBJ2-7, with 8 bases that match TRBD2. The V segment lost 6 bases and the J segment 3 bases; nucleotides outside the gene matches: 11. The CDR3 covers 15 residues. Germline CDR1 and CDR2: SGHRS and YFSETQ. The CDR3 DNA follows: TGCGCCAGCATCGATCGTCGGGGGGGGAGCTACGAGCAGTACTTC. Translated, it gives CASIDRRGGSYEQYF.

This chain joins TRBV27 and TRBJ2-2, with 7 bases matching TRBD2. CDR1 MNHEY and CDR2 SMNVEV come from the germline V gene (reference sequence). V lost 8 bases to trimming and J lost 1 base; unmatched junction nucleotides: 1. CDR3 length equals 13 residues. CDR3 protein: CASRGRNTGELFF. CDR3 nucleotide sequence: TGTGCCAGCCGCGGGAGGAACACCGGGGAGCTGTTTTTT.

In the case of this clone: Other nucleotide sequences from this sample produce the same CDR3. The J gene is TRBJ2-7, the V gene TRBV27, with 10 positions matching TRBD1. CDR3 size: 15 residues. V shed 5 bases and J 2 bases; nucleotides not matched to a gene: 6. Germline CDR1 reads MNHEY; CDR2 reads SMNVEV (reference sequence). The CDR3 sequence: CASSQEGTGAYEQYF. Here the CDR3 DNA reads TGTGCCAGCAGTCAAGAGGGGACAGGGGCCTACGAGCAGTACTTC.

The V call is TRBV10-2, the J call TRBJ1-2; D unclear. This CDR3 region has 13 residues. Germline CDR1 reads WSHSY; CDR2 reads SAAADI. The V and J ends lost 3 bases and 8 bases respectively, with 13 bases between them. CDR3 sequence: CASSDIRTAGYTF. The CDR3 DNA reads as TGCGCCAGCAGTGATATTAGAACAGCCGGCTACACCTTC.

V is TRBV5-1 and J is TRBJ1-3, with 7 positions matching TRBD1. The V gene end was trimmed by 4 bases and the J gene end by 0 bases; junction bases not matched to a gene: 4. CDR3 size: 15 residues. Germline CDR1 and CDR2: SGHRS and YFSETQ. The CDR3, as DNA: TGCGCCAGCAGCACGGGACAGCTCTCTGGAAACACCATATATTTT. Protein product: CASSTGQLSGNTIYF.

A note on this clone: The junction shows a germline mismatch at one end, possibly a read error. The chain combines TRBV30 with TRBJ1-5; 12 nucleotides line up with TRBD1. The germline CDR1 and CDR2 sequences are GTSNPN and SVGIG (reference sequence). This CDR3 spans 15 amino acids. The DNA for the CDR3 is TGTGCCTGGAGGACGGGGACAGGGGGCAACCAGCCCCAGCATTTT. Residues: CAWRTGTGGNQPQHF.

The chain has TRBV19 and TRBJ2-7, with 7 bases lining up with TRBD1. The germline V gene has CDR1 LNHDA and CDR2 SQIVND (reference sequence). The junction had 15 bases not matched to a gene; V was cut back by 3 bases and J by 7 bases. The length of the CDR3 is 16 residues. CDR3 DNA sequence: TGTGCCAGTAGTATCCTACACTCGGACAGGTTGGGGGAGCAGTACTTC. Translated: CASSILHSDRLGEQYF.

The chain recombines TRBV9 with TRBJ2-2; 8 bases align to TRBD2. This CDR3 is 15 amino acids long. The ends lost 3 bases at V and 9 bases at J; junction bases unmatched: 10. CDR1 SGDLS and CDR2 YYNGEE come from the germline V gene. Here the CDR3 DNA reads TGTGCCAGCAGCGCTCTCGGGGGGGGTTCCCGGGAGCTGTTTTTT. Protein: CASSALGGGSRELFF.

V is TRBV6-6 and J is TRBJ2-5; 9 nucleotides agree with TRBD1. Germline V CDR1 and CDR2: MNHNY, SVGAGI (reference sequence). The CDR3 extends over 13 amino acids. This CDR3 reads CGTGDRAGETQYF. The CDR3 DNA is TGTGGTACCGGGGACAGGGCTGGCGAGACCCAGTACTTC.

This clone was observed a few times. The V call is TRBV6-4, the J call TRBJ2-3; D is possibly TRBD2 (5 bases). Trimming removed 4 bases from V and 1 base from J, with 6 bases in between. Germline CDR1 MRHNA, CDR2 SNTAGT. The CDR3 has 13 residues. The CDR3 region is CASSGSGTDTQYF. For the CDR3, the DNA is TGTGCCAGCAGTGGTAGCGGCACAGATACGCAGTATTTT.

On this clone itself: Other nucleotide sequences in the sample specify the same CDR3. The rearrangement links TRBV27 to TRBJ2-3; a weak D match, TRBD2 (6 bases). The CDR3 runs to 14 residues. Trimming cost V 6 bases and J 0 bases, with 10 bases left between them. CDR1 and CDR2 from the germline V gene are MNHEY and SMNVEV (reference sequence). The CDR3 is CASSPGGSTDTQYF. The CDR3 region has the DNA TGTGCCAGCAGCCCCGGAGGGAGCACAGATACGCAGTATTTT.

This rearrangement joins TRBV19 to TRBJ1-5; 8 nucleotides agree with TRBD1. CDR1 is LNHDA, CDR2 SQIVND, per germline (reference sequence). V shed 4 bases and J 7 bases; nucleotides not matched to a gene: 6. CDR3 length: 14 amino acids. In nucleotides, the CDR3 is TGTGCCAGTAGTACATACAGGGGGGGGCAGCCCCAGCATTTT. Amino acid sequence: CASSTYRGGQPQHF.

The chain links TRBV27 to TRBJ1-3, with 7 bases matching TRBD1. V shed 6 bases and J 4 bases; nucleotides not matched to a gene: 6. CDR1 is MNHEY and CDR2 is SMNVEV in the germline V gene (reference sequence). This CDR3 region has 14 residues. The CDR3 DNA reads as TGTGCCAGCAGACCCACAGGGGACGGAAACACCATATATTTT. It translates to CASRPTGDGNTIYF.

The genes are TRBV30 and TRBJ2-7; tentative D call: TRBD1 (7 bases). CDR1 is GTSNPN and CDR2 is SVGIG in the germline V gene (reference sequence). This CDR3 region has 15 residues. Trimming took 3 bases from V and 4 from J, leaving 19 bases between them. CDR3 loop: CAWSLPEQGRYEQYF. In DNA form, the CDR3 reads TGTGCCTGGAGCCTCCCCGAACAGGGGAGGTACGAGCAGTACTTC.

This chain connects TRBV7-8 to TRBJ1-5; D remains ambiguous. The CDR3 sequence is 15 residues long. Germline CDR1 SGHVS, CDR2 FQNEAQ. Trimming cost V 1 base and J 0 bases, with 7 bases left between them. For the CDR3, the DNA is TGTGCCAGCAGCTTAGTACACGATAGCAATCAGCCCCAGCATTTT. It translates to CASSLVHDSNQPQHF.

Points on this clone: An end of the junction does not agree with germline; a read error may underlie this. The chain employs TRBV7-7 and TRBJ2-5; D possibly corresponds to TRBD1 (6 bases). The CDR3 has 14 amino acids. Per germline, CDR1 SSHAT and CDR2 FNYEAQ (reference sequence). CDR3 amino acids: CASSFKGDQETQYF. The CDR3 DNA reads as TGTGCTAGCAGCTTTAAGGGGGATCAAGAGACCCAGTACTTC.

J is TRBJ1-2 and V is TRBV6-5; weak D call: TRBD1 (5 bases). The CDR3 runs 12 residues. V shed 6 bases and J shed 5 bases, with 10 bases lying between them. CDR1 is MNHEY and CDR2 is SVGAGI in the germline V gene. CDR3 residues: CASRRGAYGYTF. For the CDR3, the DNA is TGTGCCAGCAGACGCGGGGCTTATGGCTACACCTTC.

The chain joins TRBV2 to TRBJ2-1; 10 bases agree with TRBD2. Trimming took 3 bases from V and 3 from J; bases not matched to a gene: 14. This CDR3 has 19 residues. Germline CDR1 SNHLY, CDR2 FYNNEI. The CDR3: CASSEFPLGLAVIYNEQFF. DNA of the CDR3: TGTGCCAGCAGTGAGTTCCCTCTCGGACTAGCGGTAATCTACAATGAGCAGTTCTTC.

The rearrangement links TRBV6-5 to TRBJ1-1, with 7 bases identical to TRBD1. The CDR3 contains 13 residues. CDR1 is MNHEY, CDR2 SVGAGI, per germline. The trim removed 6 bases at V and 5 bases at J, leaving 6 bases unmatched. CDR3 sequence reads: CASRPSGGTEAFF. The CDR3 DNA is TGTGCCAGCAGGCCTTCAGGGGGTACTGAAGCTTTCTTT.

This chain links TRBV11-2 with TRBJ2-1, with 11 bases identical to TRBD2. The trim removed 3 bases at V and 8 bases at J, leaving 9 bases unmatched. Germline V gene sequence: CDR1 SGHAT, CDR2 FQNNGV. There are 16 residues in the CDR3. The DNA for the CDR3 is TGTGCCAGCAGCTTCCTAGCGGGAGGCCCCAGCGATGAGCAGTTCTTC. Its protein is CASSFLAGGPSDEQFF. The full variable domain, completed using reference TRBV11-2 and TRBJ2-1, is EAGVAQSPRYKIIEKRQSVAFWCNPISGHATLYWYQQILGQGPKLLIQFQNNGVVDDSQLPKDRFSAERLKGVDSTLKIQPAKLEDSAVYLCASSFLAGGPSDEQFFGPGTRLTVL.

The genes are TRBV6-1 and TRBJ1-5, with TRBD1 identical over 7 bases. CDR3 length equals 16 residues. Germline V gene lookup returns CDR1 MNHNS and CDR2 SASEGT. V gave up 4 bases and J gave up 5 bases; unmatched junction bases: 11. The CDR3 reads CASSVTEVQGYQPQHF. CDR3 coding DNA: TGTGCCAGCAGTGTGACGGAGGTACAGGGGTATCAGCCCCAGCATTTT.